This T cell receptor (beta chain) was obtained from a study of beta chain features in type 1 diabetes. Germline V gene lookup returns CDR1 SGHTA and CDR2 FQGNSA. The CDR3 is 15 amino acids. V lost 6 bases, J lost 5 bases, and 13 bases stayed unmatched. Expressed TCRB transcripts got sequenced, as all isolated RNA was reverse transcribed. The protocol was immunoSEQ multiplex PCR, while the TCRdb copy is restricted to in-frame clones and leaves out a portion. Of around 500,000 clones in the sample, about an eighth were seen once. The TCR was taken from a woman aged 18-29 years in good health. The V call is TRBV7-2, the J call TRBJ2-7, with 7 bases that match TRBD1. The sequenced material came from naive CD4+ T cells from blood. The CDR3 sequence: CASRPTGAARNEQYF. The CDR3 DNA sequence: TGTGCCAGCAGACCCACAGGGGCCGCAAGGAACGAGCAGTACTTC.